This T cell receptor beta chain was obtained from a study of human T cells and chemical hapten exposure. Background on the study: Patch testing placed 0.01% DPC on the upper back, with readings at 6 days.

Per the original data handling: Sample-level TCR yields exhibited a median of approximately 89,000, with a range of roughly 20,000 to 750,000. Each CDR3 protein is one row after TCRdb ran MiXCR on the RACE reads. These V and J calls rely on TCRdb rather than the paper's analysis. This table has 50,000 or so distinct CDR3 sequences, 9% to 9.5% appearing once. Ten or more counts support this clonotype. This sample's time point: patch test 1, 2 weeks after DPC sensitization. This sample's treatment: therapeutic diphenylcyclopropenone sensitization with weekly scalp DPC. The CDR3 sequence is 13 residues long. The germline V and J ends were trimmed by 0 bases and 10 bases, with 9 bases remaining between them. Germline-derived CDR1 and CDR2 are LGHNA and YSLEER.

J is TRBJ1-4 and V is TRBV4-3; D call uncertain. This clonotype was obtained from a woman between 50 and 59 years old with alopecia areata. Some clones in this sample may be carry-over from other donors' samples. This material consisted of whole blood, taken in connection with sensitization to the hapten diphenylcyclopropenone (DPC). The CDR3 DNA is TGCGCCAGCAGCCAAGATTCCCGAGGAAAACTGTTTTTT. The encoded protein is CASSQDSRGKLFF.